The rows below give T cell receptor beta chains drawn from one sample of a study of shared clonotypes between healthy human individuals. Sequenced by immunoSEQ multiplex PCR; TCRdb stores in-frame clones only, minus some. Here the sample spans roughly 2.2 million clones, 93% being singletons. Sequenced material: naive CD4+ T cells from PBMCs. The source of these receptors is a man aged 18 to 30 in good health. Some clones in this sample may be carry-over from other donors' samples. Each CDR3 is given without its conserved first and last residue. The size field is filled for only some rows; it gives once, few, many or a size class.

clone size: -
J gene: TRBJ2-3
V gene: TRBV29-1
CDR3 protein: SVGGLSTDTQY

clone size: -
J gene: TRBJ2-6
V gene: TRBV5-6
CDR3 protein: ASSRTGSGIAGANVLT

clone size: -
J gene: TRBJ1-2
V gene: TRBV28
CDR3 protein: ASLRDGNYGYT

clone size: few
J gene: TRBJ1-3
V gene: TRBV6-5
CDR3 protein: ASSYGGNTIY

clone size: -
J gene: TRBJ1-2
V gene: TRBV6-6
CDR3 protein: ASSYLGQGSYGYT

clone size: -
J gene: TRBJ2-7
V gene: TRBV11-2
CDR3 protein: ASSLDPSSYEQY

clone size: -
J gene: TRBJ1-4
V gene: TRBV7-2
CDR3 protein: ASSPTWGTNEKLF

clone size: -
J gene: TRBJ1-1
V gene: TRBV6-1
CDR3 protein: ASSESTPGTEAF

clone size: -
J gene: TRBJ1-5
V gene: TRBV4-1
CDR3 protein: ASSAGTPLGQPQH

clone size: -
J gene: TRBJ1-6
V gene: TRBV6-1
CDR3 protein: ASIPGSSYNSPLH

clone size: -
J gene: TRBJ1-6
V gene: TRBV28
CDR3 protein: ASTTGTTNSPLH

clone size: -
J gene: TRBJ2-1
V gene: TRBV11-2
CDR3 protein: ASSLLSGEQF

clone size: -
J gene: TRBJ2-2
V gene: TRBV6-6
CDR3 protein: ASTATANTGELF

clone size: few
J gene: TRBJ1-1
V gene: TRBV4-1
CDR3 protein: ASSQEPYNTEAF

clone size: -
J gene: TRBJ2-1
V gene: TRBV7-9
CDR3 protein: ASSSRGVDNEQF

clone size: -
J gene: TRBJ2-7
V gene: TRBV30
CDR3 protein: AWSLGTSGIYEQY

clone size: -
J gene: TRBJ2-1
V gene: TRBV15
CDR3 protein: ATSRGGFYEQF

clone size: -
J gene: TRBJ1-4
V gene: TRBV7-7
CDR3 protein: ASSHTSWKASLFTNEKLF

clone size: once
J gene: TRBJ2-7
V gene: TRBV4-1
CDR3 protein: ASSQAGAGSVREQY

clone size: -
J gene: TRBJ2-5
V gene: TRBV30
CDR3 protein: AWNSGRVWETQY

clone size: -
J gene: TRBJ2-5
V gene: TRBV18
CDR3 protein: ASSPGTGQETQY

clone size: once
J gene: TRBJ2-1
V gene: TRBV5-1
CDR3 protein: ASSLELRGVNEQF

clone size: -
J gene: TRBJ2-5
V gene: TRBV4-1
CDR3 protein: ASSRLLETQY

clone size: -
J gene: TRBJ2-6
V gene: TRBV28
CDR3 protein: ASSRDRYSGANVLT

clone size: -
J gene: TRBJ2-5
V gene: TRBV21-1
CDR3 protein: ASSGRDISPQETQY

clone size: -
J gene: TRBJ2-7
V gene: TRBV29-1
CDR3 protein: SVGGLAGVEQY

clone size: few
J gene: TRBJ1-1
V gene: TRBV4-1
CDR3 protein: ASSPPSMNTEAF

clone size: -
J gene: TRBJ1-4
V gene: TRBV5-6
CDR3 protein: ASSLGQPNEKLF

clone size: -
J gene: TRBJ1-1
V gene: TRBV7-3
CDR3 protein: ASCPGPSTEAF

clone size: -
J gene: TRBJ2-3
V gene: TRBV5-1
CDR3 protein: ASSLAGGAADTQY

clone size: -
J gene: TRBJ1-5
V gene: TRBV2
CDR3 protein: ASSGRLTHSNQPQH

clone size: -
J gene: TRBJ1-5
V gene: TRBV7-2
CDR3 protein: ASSLVSSPSRQPQH

clone size: -
J gene: TRBJ1-1
V gene: TRBV18
CDR3 protein: ASSLRQQEAF

clone size: once
J gene: TRBJ1-2
V gene: TRBV4-3
CDR3 protein: ASSQETGIYGYT